This T cell receptor beta chain was observed in a study of OX40 agonist ivuxolimab in advanced cancers. About the study: Among those enrolled, mean age was about 62 years (range roughly 23 to 90) and 75% to 85% were male.

V was clipped by 4 bases and J by 0 bases; unmatched bases: 7. The germline V gene encodes CDR1 MGHRA and CDR2 YSYEKL. The CDR3 extends over 19 amino acids. Generated by immunoSEQ multiplex PCR, the TCRdb table keeps only in-frame clones and is missing some. The sample lists roughly 60,000 clones, roughly 89% seen once, with roughly 0.69% in the top ten. Study-level results: CD4+ and CD8+ blood T cells expanded clonally by week 6 at 0.1 to 3.0 mg/kg. Researchers report that CD8+ T cells had, on average, more expanded clones than CD4+.

Comment on this clone: Antigen unknown.

This rearrangement joins TRBV4-1 to TRBJ2-6; 12 bases are a match to TRBD1. This TCR derives from an adult with an advanced solid tumor such as melanoma, head and neck, liver or kidney cancer. The sequenced sample was CD4+ or CD8+ T cells sorted from blood, obtained in a trial of the OX40 agonist ivuxolimab. The CDR3 here is CASSRRDRGLSSGANVLTF. The CDR3 bases are TGCGCCAGCAGCCGCAGGGACAGGGGGCTATCCTCTGGGGCCAACGTCCTGACTTTC.